This entry describes one T cell receptor (beta chain). Antigen unknown. This specimen comes from a study of cytomegalovirus exposure and HLA in healthy donors. The study's findings and limits: A missense DCLRE1C variant was associated with V- and J-gene trimming of TCR beta chains in a later analysis, and an independent cohort replicated the association.

PCR primers comprised 60 Vbeta and 13 Jbeta primers. The protocol was immunoSEQ multiplex PCR, while the TCRdb copy is restricted to in-frame clones and leaves out a portion. The sample gives some 150,000 clones, approximately 78% of which show up once; about 7.5% is in the top ten. The sample comprised PBMCs. The clonotype comes from a woman between 45 and 60 years old in good health and CMV-seropositive.

CDR3 nucleotides: TGTGCCAGCGGAGACCAGGTCGAGACAGGGTTCTTTTGGTATGGCTACACCTTC. Protein: CASGDQVETGFFWYGYTF. The rearrangement joins TRBV6-9 to TRBJ1-2, with TRBD1 matching over 7 bases. Germline loops: CDR1 MNHGY, CDR2 SVAAGI. Losses at the gene ends were 8 bases for V and 5 bases for J; bases not matched to a gene: 23. The CDR3 is 18 amino acids.